The TCR beta chain under discussion was sequenced for a study of radiotherapy plus CTLA-4 blockade in lung cancer. Study-wide points: Alongside interferon-beta, early blood T cell clone dynamics were reportedly the best predictor of response. Researchers report tumor-derived TCR clones expanding in blood after radiotherapy plus ipilimumab.

Only in-frame clones appear in the TCRdb table, and some are missing; sequencing was by immunoSEQ multiplex PCR. The sample carries tens of thousands of clones, approximately 83% recorded once. Remarks on this clone: Its antigen is unidentified.

Patients with chemo-refractory metastatic non-small-cell lung cancer received focal radiation plus CTLA-4 blockade with ipilimumab. V lost 7 bases and J lost 1, with 16 bases in between. The CDR3 has 15 residues. The germline CDR1 and CDR2 sequences are MDHEN and SYDVKM. The receptor was isolated from a human donor with non-small cell lung cancer who had a partial response to radiotherapy plus ipilimumab. The genes are TRBV28 and TRBJ2-5, with D maybe TRBD1 (7 bases). The sample here was peripheral blood, taken from a patient treated with radiotherapy plus ipilimumab. As DNA, the CDR3 is TGTGCCAGCACCTCCTCAGGGGGACTCCAAGAGACCCAGTACTTC. This gives the protein CASTSSGGLQETQYF.